A selection of T cell receptor beta chains follows, all from one sample in a study of T cell repertoires in cytomegalovirus infection. Each CDR3 protein gets one entry after TCRdb re-called the reads with MiXCR. The sample lists 150,000 to 200,000 distinct CDR3 sequences, 8% to 10% occurring once. Sequencing was done on a sample of PBMCs. Every receptor here comes from a human donor in good health (CMV status not recorded). Some clones in this sample may be carry-over from other donors' samples. CDR3s include the opening cysteine and the closing phenylalanine or tryptophan. The order of the fields is clone size, V gene, D gene, CDR3 length, J gene, CDR3 protein, CDR3 DNA. The D gene is left open where the match is weak. The size entry is marked missing in some rows and otherwise reads once, few, many or a size class.

>many|TRBV11-2|-|12|TRBJ1-2
CASSFGNYGYTF
TGTGCCAGCAGCTTTGGGAACTATGGCTACACCTTC
>-|TRBV18|-|12|TRBJ2-3
CASSPMSDTQYF
TGTGCCAGCTCACCAATGTCAGATACGCAGTATTTT
>few|TRBV28|-|14|TRBJ2-3
CASSLERRWDTQYF
TGTGCCAGCAGTTTAGAGCGGAGGTGGGATACGCAGTATTTT
>many|TRBV12-3/TRBV12-4|-|17|TRBJ2-7
CASSFRATGLRSYEQYF
TGTGCCAGCAGTTTCAGAGCTACGGGACTCCGCTCCTACGAGCAGTACTTC
>-|TRBV28|-|14|TRBJ1-1
CASRKQGPGTEAFF
TGTGCCAGCAGGAAACAGGGTCCGGGCACTGAAGCTTTCTTT
>few|TRBV29-1|TRBD1|15|TRBJ2-5
CSVGGGQGALETQYF
TGCAGCGTGGGAGGAGGGCAGGGGGCATTAGAGACCCAGTACTTC
>many|TRBV6-6|TRBD2|18|TRBJ2-5
CASSYSPGTSGGQETQYF
TGTGCCAGCAGTTACTCCCCCGGGACTAGCGGGGGTCAAGAGACCCAGTACTTC
>few|TRBV10-3|TRBD2|14|TRBJ2-5
CAISQRGLQETQYF
TGTGCCATCAGTCAGCGGGGGCTCCAAGAGACCCAGTACTTC
>many|TRBV7-2|-|15|TRBJ1-1
CASSLRAGTDTEAFF
TGTGCCAGCAGCTTAAGGGCCGGGACCGACACTGAAGCTTTCTTT
>many|TRBV7-3|TRBD2|21|TRBJ2-1
CASSFSIGGLAGGGSYNEQFF
TGTGCCAGCAGCTTTTCGATAGGGGGACTAGCGGGAGGCGGATCCTACAATGAGCAGTTCTTC
>few|TRBV27|TRBD1|16|TRBJ2-7
CASSPGTGGSSYEQYF
TGTGCCAGCAGTCCGGGGACAGGGGGAAGCTCCTACGAGCAGTACTTC
>-|TRBV6-1|-|13|TRBJ2-7
CASRKRSFYEQYF
TGTGCCAGCAGAAAGAGAAGTTTCTACGAGCAGTACTTC
>many|TRBV7-9|-|15|TRBJ2-3
CASSTPTSGVDTQYF
TGTGCCAGCAGCACACCGACCTCCGGGGTGGATACGCAGTATTTT
>many|TRBV7-8|TRBD1|18|TRBJ2-3
CASSTGTGRFRDTDTQYF
TGTGCCAGCAGCACAGGGACAGGGCGGTTTCGGGACACAGATACGCAGTATTTT
>many|TRBV11-2|-|13|TRBJ2-1
CASSLQGSNEQFF
TGTGCCAGCAGCTTGCAGGGTAGCAATGAGCAGTTCTTC
>few|TRBV20-1|TRBD2|17|TRBJ2-1
CSAELAGVLSSYNEQFF
TGCAGTGCGGAACTAGCGGGGGTCTTGAGCTCCTACAATGAGCAGTTCTTC
>few|TRBV24-1|-|15|TRBJ2-2
CATSDSTGPTGELFF
TGTGCCACCAGTGATTCCACAGGGCCCACCGGGGAGCTGTTTTTT
>many|TRBV7-2|TRBD1|15|TRBJ1-2
CASSYGDRFGSGYTF
TGTGCCAGCAGCTATGGGGACAGGTTTGGGTCCGGCTACACCTTC
>few|TRBV14|TRBD1|16|TRBJ1-2
CASSRNRDRGFNGYTF
TGTGCCAGCAGCCGGAATCGGGACAGGGGGTTTAATGGCTACACCTTC
>many|TRBV14|-|14|TRBJ1-1
CASSQVRGNTEAFF
TGTGCCAGCAGCCAAGTTCGTGGGAACACTGAAGCTTTCTTT
>-|TRBV28|TRBD1|16|TRBJ2-7
CASSSTSGTANREQYF
TGTGCCAGCAGTTCGACTTCCGGGACAGCTAACCGCGAGCAGTACTTC
>-|TRBV6-2/TRBV6-3|-|15|TRBJ1-3
CASSYDSASGNTIYF
TGTGCCAGCAGTTACGACAGCGCCTCTGGAAACACCATATATTTT
>-|TRBV19|TRBD2|15|TRBJ2-1
CASTVTSGPNNEQFF
TGTGCCAGTACCGTAACTAGCGGGCCAAACAATGAGCAGTTCTTC
>many|TRBV29-1|TRBD1|15|TRBJ1-6
CSARTGSSYNSPLHF
TGCAGCGCCCGGACAGGGAGCTCCTATAATTCACCCCTCCACTTT
>many|TRBV11-2|TRBD2|16|TRBJ2-1
CASSHPGLASYNEQFF
TGTGCCAGCAGCCACCCGGGACTAGCAAGCTACAATGAGCAGTTCTTC
>many|TRBV12-3/TRBV12-4|-|15|TRBJ1-2
CASSLRTAHNYGYTF
TGTGCCAGCAGCCTCAGGACAGCGCATAACTATGGCTACACCTTC
>few|TRBV5-3|TRBD2|21|TRBJ2-2
CARSLGPAGGPRSVGTGELFF
TGTGCCAGAAGCTTGGGGCCAGCGGGGGGCCCGAGGAGCGTGGGCACCGGGGAGCTGTTTTTT
>-|TRBV5-1|TRBD2|16|TRBJ2-1
CASSPGLALNYNEQFF
TGCGCCAGCAGCCCCGGACTAGCTCTAAACTACAATGAGCAGTTCTTC
>many|TRBV12-3/TRBV12-4|-|12|TRBJ2-5
CASSPRVETQYF
TGTGCCAGCAGCCCACGGGTCGAGACCCAGTACTTC
>-|TRBV14|TRBD1|16|TRBJ1-1
CASSHRDRGGYTEAFF
TGTGCCAGCAGCCACCGGGACAGGGGAGGTTACACTGAAGCTTTCTTT
>many|TRBV20-1|-|14|TRBJ1-2
CSARNSDSDYGYTF
TGCAGTGCTAGAAATTCGGACAGTGACTATGGCTACACCTTC
>many|TRBV28|TRBD1|14|TRBJ1-2
CASSLTGSDYGYTF
TGTGCCAGCAGTTTGACAGGGTCCGACTATGGCTACACCTTC
>-|TRBV27|-|14|TRBJ1-4
CASSGRATNEKLFF
TGTGCCAGCAGTGGTAGGGCAACTAATGAAAAACTGTTTTTT
>many|TRBV5-1|-|16|TRBJ1-1
CASTPAGGLENTEAFF
TGCGCCAGCACCCCGGCTGGGGGCTTGGAGAACACTGAAGCTTTCTTT
>few|TRBV11-2|TRBD1|15|TRBJ2-3
CASSSVRGLYDTQYF
TGTGCCAGCAGCTCCGTCAGGGGGCTATATGATACGCAGTATTTT
>many|TRBV28|TRBD1|13|TRBJ2-5
CASSTTGEETQYF
TGTGCCAGCAGTACGACAGGGGAGGAGACCCAGTACTTC
>-|TRBV29-1|-|12|TRBJ1-1
CSVLPRVAEAFF
TGCAGCGTCCTCCCGAGGGTGGCTGAAGCTTTCTTT
>many|TRBV19|-|13|TRBJ1-2
CASRVPSNYGYTF
TGTGCCAGTAGAGTGCCTTCTAACTATGGCTACACCTTC
>few|TRBV12-3/TRBV12-4|TRBD1|15|TRBJ1-2
CASSQQGARRNGYTF
TGTGCCAGCAGTCAACAGGGGGCGAGAAGGAATGGCTACACCTTC
>-|TRBV6-2/TRBV6-3|-|17|TRBJ1-4
CASSYSLGSSTNEKLFF
TGTGCCAGCAGTTACTCTCTCGGAAGCTCAACTAATGAAAAACTGTTTTTT
>few|TRBV28|TRBD1|13|TRBJ2-7
CASSQGARNEQYF
TGTGCCAGCAGTCAGGGGGCACGTAACGAGCAGTACTTC
>many|TRBV28|TRBD1|15|TRBJ2-7
CASSFTGGRSYEQYF
TGTGCCAGCAGTTTCACAGGGGGCAGATCCTACGAGCAGTACTTC
>-|TRBV29-1|-|14|TRBJ2-2
CSVQPGASTGELFF
TGCAGCGTGCAGCCAGGGGCGAGCACCGGGGAGCTGTTTTTT
>few|TRBV5-6|-|15|TRBJ2-2
CASKGAGRNTGELFF
TGTGCCAGCAAAGGGGCAGGGCGGAACACCGGGGAGCTGTTTTTT
>many|TRBV7-2|TRBD1|15|TRBJ1-1
CASSLGDRRFTEAFF
TGTGCCAGCAGCTTAGGGGACAGGCGGTTCACCGAAGCTTTCTTT
>many|TRBV6-2/TRBV6-3|TRBD2|15|TRBJ2-1
CASSRRAGEFNEQFF
TGTGCCAGCAGCAGGCGAGCGGGAGAATTCAATGAGCAGTTCTTC
>many|TRBV7-2|TRBD1|14|TRBJ1-1
CASSRDRGPTEAFF
TGTGCCAGCAGCAGGGACAGGGGGCCCACTGAAGCTTTCTTT
>-|TRBV29-1|TRBD2|15|TRBJ2-5
CSGGVAGVGGETQYF
TGCAGCGGGGGGGTAGCGGGAGTAGGGGGGGAGACCCAGTACTTC
>once|TRBV6-2/TRBV6-3|TRBD1|13|TRBJ2-1
CASSYTGGREQFF
TGTGCCAGCAGTTACACAGGGGGCCGTGAGCAGTTCTTC
>-|TRBV15|TRBD1|16|TRBJ1-2
CATSRDSPGGALGYTF
TGTGCCACCAGCAGAGATTCCCCAGGGGGCGCCCTTGGCTACACCTTC